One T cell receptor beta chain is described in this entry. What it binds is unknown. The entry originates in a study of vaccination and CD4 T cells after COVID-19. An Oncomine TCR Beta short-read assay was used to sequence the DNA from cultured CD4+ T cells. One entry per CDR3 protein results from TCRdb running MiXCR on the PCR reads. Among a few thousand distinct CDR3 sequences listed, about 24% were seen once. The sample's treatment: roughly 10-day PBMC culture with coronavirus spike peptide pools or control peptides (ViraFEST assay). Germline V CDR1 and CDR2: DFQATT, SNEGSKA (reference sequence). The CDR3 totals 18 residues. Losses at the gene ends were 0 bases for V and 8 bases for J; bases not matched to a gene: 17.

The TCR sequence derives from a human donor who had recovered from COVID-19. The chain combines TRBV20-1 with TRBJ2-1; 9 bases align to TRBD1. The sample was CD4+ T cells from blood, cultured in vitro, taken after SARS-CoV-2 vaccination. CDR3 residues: CSARDAEIGTGRWDEQFF. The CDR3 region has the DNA TGCAGTGCTAGAGACGCAGAGATCGGGACAGGGCGGTGGGATGAGCAGTTCTTC.